The entry below gives a single TCR beta chain sequence along with its context. What it binds is not known. This record belongs to a study of shared clonotypes between healthy human individuals. Study conclusions and caveats: The study found approximately 5% of naive CD4 clonotypes shared across a few donors. The four-donor shared clonotypes exceeded non-shared clonotypes in generation probability, with non-shared ones scoring lower. Memory subsets had estimated richness that was generally smaller than that of naive subsets.

Profiled with immunoSEQ multiplex PCR; TCRdb holds only in-frame clones, not every one. The sample consists of 2 million to 2.5 million clones, around 90% of them appearing once. Material: naive CD4+ T cells from PBMCs. Subset given: CD45RA+ positively selected. The origin of this receptor is a man aged 18 to 30 in good health. Some clones in this sample may be carry-over from other donors' samples.

The CDR3 here is CASSQGEKETQYF. For the CDR3, the DNA is TGCGCCAGCAGCCAAGGGGAGAAAGAGACCCAGTACTTC. The V call is TRBV4-1, the J call TRBJ2-5; possible D gene TRBD2, 5 bases. The CDR3 is 13 amino acids. CDR1 MGHRA and CDR2 YSYEKL come from the germline V gene. V gave up 1 base and J gave up 3 bases, with 6 bases separating them.